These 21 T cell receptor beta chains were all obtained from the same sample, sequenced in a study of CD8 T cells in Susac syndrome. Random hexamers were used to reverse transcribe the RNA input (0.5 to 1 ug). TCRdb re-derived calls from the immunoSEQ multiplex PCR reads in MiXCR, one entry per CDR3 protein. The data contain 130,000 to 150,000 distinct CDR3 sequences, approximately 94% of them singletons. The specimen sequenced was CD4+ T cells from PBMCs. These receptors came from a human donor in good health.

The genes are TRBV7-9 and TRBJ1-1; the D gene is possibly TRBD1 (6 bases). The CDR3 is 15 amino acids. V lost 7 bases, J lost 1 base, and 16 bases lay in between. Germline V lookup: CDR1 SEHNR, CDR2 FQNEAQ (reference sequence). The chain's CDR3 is CASTKGGGRNTEAFF. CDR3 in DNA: TGTGCCAGCACCAAGGGGGGTGGTAGGAACACTGAAGCTTTCTTT.

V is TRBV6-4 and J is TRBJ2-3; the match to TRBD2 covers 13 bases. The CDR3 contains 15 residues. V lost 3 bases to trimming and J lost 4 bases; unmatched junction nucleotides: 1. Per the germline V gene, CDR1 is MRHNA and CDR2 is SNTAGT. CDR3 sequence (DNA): TGTGCCAGCAGTGAGGGACTAGCGGGACCAGATACGCAGTATTTT. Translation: CASSEGLAGPDTQYF.

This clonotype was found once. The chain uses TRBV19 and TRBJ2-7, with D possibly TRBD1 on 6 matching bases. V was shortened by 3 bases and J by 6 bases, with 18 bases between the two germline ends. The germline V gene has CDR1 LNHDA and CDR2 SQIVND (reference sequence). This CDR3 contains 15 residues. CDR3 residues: CASSITGTIPTEQYF. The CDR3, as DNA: TGTGCCAGTAGTATCACCGGGACAATCCCTACCGAGCAGTACTTC. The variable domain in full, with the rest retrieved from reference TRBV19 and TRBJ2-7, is DGGITQSPKYLFRKEGQNVTLSCEQNLNHDAMYWYRQDPGQGLRLIYYSQIVNDFQKGDIAEGYSVSREKKESFPLTVTSAQKNPTAFYLCASSITGTIPTEQYFGPGTRLTVT.

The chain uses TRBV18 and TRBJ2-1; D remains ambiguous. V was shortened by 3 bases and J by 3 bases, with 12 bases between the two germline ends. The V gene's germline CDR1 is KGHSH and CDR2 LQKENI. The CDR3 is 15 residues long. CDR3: CASSPLERNYNEQFF. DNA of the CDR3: TGTGCCAGCTCACCCCTGGAGCGAAACTACAATGAGCAGTTCTTC.

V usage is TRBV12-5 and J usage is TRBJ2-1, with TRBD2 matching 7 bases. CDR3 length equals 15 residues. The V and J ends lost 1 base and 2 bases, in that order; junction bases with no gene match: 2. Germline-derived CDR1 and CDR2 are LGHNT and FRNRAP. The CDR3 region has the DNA TGTGCTAGTGGTTTGGGACTAGCAGCCTACAATGAGCAGTTCTTC. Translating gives CASGLGLAAYNEQFF.

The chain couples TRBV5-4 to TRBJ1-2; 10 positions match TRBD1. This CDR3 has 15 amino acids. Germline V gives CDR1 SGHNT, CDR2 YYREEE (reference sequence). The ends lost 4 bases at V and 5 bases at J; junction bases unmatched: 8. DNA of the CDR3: TGTGCCAGCAGCACCAGGACAGGGGGGTGGTATGGCTACACCTTC. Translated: CASSTRTGGWYGYTF.

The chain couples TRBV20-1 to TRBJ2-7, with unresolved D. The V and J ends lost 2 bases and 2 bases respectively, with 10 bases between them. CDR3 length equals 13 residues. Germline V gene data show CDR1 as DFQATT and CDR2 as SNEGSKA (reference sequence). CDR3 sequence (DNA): TGCAGTGCTAGATCCCTAGGGACCTACGAGCAGTACTTC. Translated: CSARSLGTYEQYF.

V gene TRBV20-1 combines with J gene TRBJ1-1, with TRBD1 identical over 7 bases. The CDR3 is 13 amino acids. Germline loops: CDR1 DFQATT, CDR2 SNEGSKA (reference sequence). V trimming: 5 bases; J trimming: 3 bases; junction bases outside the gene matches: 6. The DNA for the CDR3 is TGCAGTGCTTCCAGACAGGGAGACACTGAAGCTTTCTTT. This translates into CSASRQGDTEAFF.

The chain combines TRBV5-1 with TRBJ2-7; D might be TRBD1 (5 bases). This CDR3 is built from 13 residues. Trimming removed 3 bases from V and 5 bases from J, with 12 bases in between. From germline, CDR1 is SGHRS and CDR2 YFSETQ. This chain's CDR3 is CASSSQGLDEQYF. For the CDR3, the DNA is TGCGCCAGCAGCTCCCAGGGCCTCGACGAGCAGTACTTC.

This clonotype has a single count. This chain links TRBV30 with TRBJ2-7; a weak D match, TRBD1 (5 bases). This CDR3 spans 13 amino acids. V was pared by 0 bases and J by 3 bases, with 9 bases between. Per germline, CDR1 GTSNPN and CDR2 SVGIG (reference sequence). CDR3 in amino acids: CAWSVLQDYEQYF. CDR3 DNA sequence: TGTGCCTGGAGTGTACTACAGGACTACGAGCAGTACTTC.

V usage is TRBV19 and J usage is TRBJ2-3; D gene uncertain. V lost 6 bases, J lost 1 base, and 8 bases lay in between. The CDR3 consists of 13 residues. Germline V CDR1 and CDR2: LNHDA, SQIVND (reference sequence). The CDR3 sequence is CASRPAGTDTQYF. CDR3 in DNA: TGTGCCAGTAGACCGGCAGGCACAGATACGCAGTATTTT.

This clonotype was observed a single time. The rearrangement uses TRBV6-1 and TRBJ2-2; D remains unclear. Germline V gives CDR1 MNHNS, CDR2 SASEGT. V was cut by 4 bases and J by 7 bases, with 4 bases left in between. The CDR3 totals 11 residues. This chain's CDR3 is CASSVGGELFF. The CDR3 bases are TGTGCCAGCAGTGTGGGCGGGGAGCTGTTTTTT.

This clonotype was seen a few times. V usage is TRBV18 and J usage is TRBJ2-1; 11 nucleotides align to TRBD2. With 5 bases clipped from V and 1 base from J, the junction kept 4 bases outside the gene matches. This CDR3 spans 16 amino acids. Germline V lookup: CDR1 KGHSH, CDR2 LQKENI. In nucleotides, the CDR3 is TGTGCCAGCTCAGCCACTAGCGGGAGTTCCTACAATGAGCAGTTCTTC. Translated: CASSATSGSSYNEQFF.

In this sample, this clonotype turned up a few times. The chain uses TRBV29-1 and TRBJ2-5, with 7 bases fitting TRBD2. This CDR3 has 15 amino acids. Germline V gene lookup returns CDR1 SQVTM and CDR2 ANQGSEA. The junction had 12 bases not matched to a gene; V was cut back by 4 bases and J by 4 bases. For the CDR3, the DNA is TGCAGCGTTGCCCCGGGAGGAGGATGGGGAGAGACCCAGTACTTC. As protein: CSVAPGGGWGETQYF.

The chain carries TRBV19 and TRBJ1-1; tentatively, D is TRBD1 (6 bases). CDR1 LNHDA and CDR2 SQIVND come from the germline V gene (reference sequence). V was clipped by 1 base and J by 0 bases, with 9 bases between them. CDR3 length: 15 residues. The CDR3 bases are TGTGCCAGTAGTATAGTTGGGGGCTTGAACACTGAAGCTTTCTTT. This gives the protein CASSIVGGLNTEAFF.

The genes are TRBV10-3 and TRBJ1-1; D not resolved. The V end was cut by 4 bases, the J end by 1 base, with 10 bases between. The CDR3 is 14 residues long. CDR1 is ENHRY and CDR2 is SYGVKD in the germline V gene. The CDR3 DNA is TGTGCCATCAGTGTAATCGGACGGAACACTGAAGCTTTCTTT. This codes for CAISVIGRNTEAFF.

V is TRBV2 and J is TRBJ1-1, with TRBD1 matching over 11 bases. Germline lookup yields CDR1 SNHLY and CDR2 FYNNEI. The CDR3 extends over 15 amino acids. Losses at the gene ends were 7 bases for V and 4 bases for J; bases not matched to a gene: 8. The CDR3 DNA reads TGTGCCAGCACCTTGACTGGGACAGGGGGCACTGAAGCTTTCTTT. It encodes CASTLTGTGGTEAFF. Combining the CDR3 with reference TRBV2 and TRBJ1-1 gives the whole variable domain EPEVTQTPSHQVTQMGQEVILRCVPISNHLYFYWYRQILGQKVEFLVSFYNNEISEKSEIFDDQFSVERPDGSNFTLKIRSTKLEDSAMYFCASTLTGTGGTEAFFGQGTRLTVV.

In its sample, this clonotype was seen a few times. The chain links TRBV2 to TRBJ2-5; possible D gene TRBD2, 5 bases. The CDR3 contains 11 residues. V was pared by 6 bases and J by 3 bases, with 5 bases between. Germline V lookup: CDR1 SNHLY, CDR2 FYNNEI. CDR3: CASRAEETQYF. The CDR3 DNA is TGTGCCAGCAGAGCGGAAGAGACCCAGTACTTC.

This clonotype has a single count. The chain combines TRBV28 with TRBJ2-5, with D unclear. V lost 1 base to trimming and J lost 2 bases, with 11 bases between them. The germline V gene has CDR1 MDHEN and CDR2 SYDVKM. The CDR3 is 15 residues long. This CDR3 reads CASSLFWQPQETQYF. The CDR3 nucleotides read TGTGCCAGCAGTTTATTTTGGCAGCCTCAAGAGACCCAGTACTTC.

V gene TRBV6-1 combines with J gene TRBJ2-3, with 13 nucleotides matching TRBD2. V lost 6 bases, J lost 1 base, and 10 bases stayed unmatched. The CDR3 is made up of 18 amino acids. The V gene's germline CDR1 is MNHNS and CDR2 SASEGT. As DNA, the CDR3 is TGTGCCAGCAGCTGGACTAGCGGGGGAGTGGAGGGCACAGATACGCAGTATTTT. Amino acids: CASSWTSGGVEGTDTQYF.

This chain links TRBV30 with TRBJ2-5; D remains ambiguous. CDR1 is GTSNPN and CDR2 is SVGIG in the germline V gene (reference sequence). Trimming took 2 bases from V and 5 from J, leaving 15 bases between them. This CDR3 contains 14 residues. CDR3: CAWSTLRVEETQYF. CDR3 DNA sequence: TGTGCCTGGAGTACTTTAAGGGTGGAGGAGACCCAGTACTTC.